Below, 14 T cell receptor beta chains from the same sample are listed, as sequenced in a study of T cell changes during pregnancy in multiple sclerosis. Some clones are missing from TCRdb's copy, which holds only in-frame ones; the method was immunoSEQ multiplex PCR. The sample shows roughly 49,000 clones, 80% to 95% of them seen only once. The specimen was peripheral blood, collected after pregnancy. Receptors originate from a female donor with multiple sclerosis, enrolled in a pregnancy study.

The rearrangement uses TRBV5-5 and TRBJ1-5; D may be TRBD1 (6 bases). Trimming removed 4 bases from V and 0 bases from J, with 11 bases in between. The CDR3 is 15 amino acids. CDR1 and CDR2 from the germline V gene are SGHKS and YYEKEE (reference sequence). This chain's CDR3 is CASSGLGGSNQPQHF. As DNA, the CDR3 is TGTGCCAGCAGCGGACTAGGGGGTAGCAATCAGCCCCAGCATTTT.

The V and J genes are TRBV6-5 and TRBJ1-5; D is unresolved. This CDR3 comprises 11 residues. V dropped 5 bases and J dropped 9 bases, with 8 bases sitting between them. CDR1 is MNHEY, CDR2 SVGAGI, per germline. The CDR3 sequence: CASSVPGPQHF. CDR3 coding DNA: TGTGCCAGCAGTGTCCCCGGGCCCCAGCATTTT.

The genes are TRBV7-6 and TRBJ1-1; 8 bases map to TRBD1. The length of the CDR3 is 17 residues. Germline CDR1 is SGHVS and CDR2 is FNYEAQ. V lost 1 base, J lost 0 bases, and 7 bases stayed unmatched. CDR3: CASSLEWAGGMNTEAFF. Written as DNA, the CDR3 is TGTGCCAGCAGCTTAGAGTGGGCAGGGGGCATGAACACTGAAGCTTTCTTT.

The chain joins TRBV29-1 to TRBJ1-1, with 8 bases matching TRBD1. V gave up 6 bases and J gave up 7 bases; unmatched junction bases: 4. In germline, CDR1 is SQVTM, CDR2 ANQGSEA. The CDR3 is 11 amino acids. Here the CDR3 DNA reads TGCAGCGTGTTAGGACAGGGTGAAGCTTTCTTT. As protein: CSVLGQGEAFF.

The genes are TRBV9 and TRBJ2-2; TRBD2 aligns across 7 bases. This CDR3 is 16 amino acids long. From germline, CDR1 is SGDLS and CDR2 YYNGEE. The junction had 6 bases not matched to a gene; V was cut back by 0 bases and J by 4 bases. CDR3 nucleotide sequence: TGTGCCAGCAGCGTAGCAGGCCTAGCGGTCACCGGGGAGCTGTTTTTT. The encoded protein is CASSVAGLAVTGELFF.

CDR3 nucleotide sequence: TGTGCCAGCAGCTTATCCCTTACAGGGACCACTGAAGCTTTCTTT. Its protein is CASSLSLTGTTEAFF. The chain combines TRBV9 with TRBJ1-1; a weak D match, TRBD1 (6 bases). This CDR3 spans 15 amino acids. Between the trimmed V and J ends, which lost 4 bases and 4 bases, there was a span of 17 bases. Looked up from germline, CDR1 is SGDLS and CDR2 is YYNGEE. Full variable domain (outside the CDR3, taken from reference TRBV9 and TRBJ1-1): DSGVTQTPKHLITATGQRVTLRCSPRSGDLSVYWYQQSLDQGLQFLIQYYNGEERAKGNILERFSAQQFPDLHSELNLSSLELGDSALYFCASSLSLTGTTEAFFGQGTRLTVV.

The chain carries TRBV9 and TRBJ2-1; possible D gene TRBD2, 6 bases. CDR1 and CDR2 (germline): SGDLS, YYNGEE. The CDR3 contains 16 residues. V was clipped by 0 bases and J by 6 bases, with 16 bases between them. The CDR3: CASSVGPRLGSNEQFF. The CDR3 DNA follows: TGTGCCAGCAGCGTAGGGCCTAGACTAGGGTCCAATGAGCAGTTCTTC.

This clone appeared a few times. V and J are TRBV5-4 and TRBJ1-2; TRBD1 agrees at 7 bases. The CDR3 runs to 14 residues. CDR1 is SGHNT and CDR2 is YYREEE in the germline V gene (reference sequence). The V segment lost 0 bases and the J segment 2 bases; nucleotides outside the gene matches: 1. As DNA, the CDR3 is TGTGCCAGCAGCTTGGAACAGGGGAACTATGGCTACACCTTC. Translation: CASSLEQGNYGYTF.

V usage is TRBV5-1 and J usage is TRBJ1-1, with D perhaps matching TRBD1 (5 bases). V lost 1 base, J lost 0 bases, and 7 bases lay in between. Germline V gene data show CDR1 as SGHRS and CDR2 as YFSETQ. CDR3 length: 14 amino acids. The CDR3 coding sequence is TGCGCCAGCAGCTTGTTGGACATGAACACTGAAGCTTTCTTT. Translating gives CASSLLDMNTEAFF. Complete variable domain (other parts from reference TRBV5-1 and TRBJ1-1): KAGVTQTPRYLIKTRGQQVTLSCSPISGHRSVSWYQQTPGQGLQFLFEYFSETQRNKGNFPGRFSGRQFSNSRSEMNVSTLELGDSALYLCASSLLDMNTEAFFGQGTRLTVV.

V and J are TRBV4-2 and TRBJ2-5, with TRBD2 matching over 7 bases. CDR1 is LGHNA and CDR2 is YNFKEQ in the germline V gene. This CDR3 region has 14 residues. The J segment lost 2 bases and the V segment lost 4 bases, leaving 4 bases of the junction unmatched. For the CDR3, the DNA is TGTGCCAGCAGCCGTACGGGGGGACAAGAGACCCAGTACTTC. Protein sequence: CASSRTGGQETQYF.

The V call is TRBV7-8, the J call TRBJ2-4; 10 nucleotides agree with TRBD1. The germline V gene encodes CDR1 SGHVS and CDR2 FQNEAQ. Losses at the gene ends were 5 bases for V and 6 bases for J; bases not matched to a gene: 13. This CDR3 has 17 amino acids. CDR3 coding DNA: TGTGCCAGCAGCCCCTGGGGGGGACAGGGGAGGGGAAACATTCAGTACTTC. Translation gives CASSPWGGQGRGNIQYF. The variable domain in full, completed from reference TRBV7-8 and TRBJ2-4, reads GAGVSQSPRYKVAKRGQDVALRCDPISGHVSLFWYQQALGQGPEFLTYFQNEAQLDKSGLPSDRFFAERPEGSVSTLKIQRTQQEDSAVYLCASSPWGGQGRGNIQYFGAGTRLSVL.

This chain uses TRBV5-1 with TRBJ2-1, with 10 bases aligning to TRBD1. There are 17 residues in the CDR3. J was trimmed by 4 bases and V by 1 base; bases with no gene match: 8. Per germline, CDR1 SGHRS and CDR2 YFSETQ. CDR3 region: CASSLYTGTGVYNEQFF. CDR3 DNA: TGCGCCAGCAGCTTGTACACTGGGACAGGGGTTTACAATGAGCAGTTCTTC.

CDR3 protein: CSVEASGVGINYGYTF. CDR3 DNA sequence: TGCAGCGTTGAAGCCTCAGGGGTCGGGATTAACTATGGCTACACCTTC. The gene calls are TRBV29-1 and TRBJ1-2, with D perhaps TRBD1 (6 bases). The CDR3 totals 16 residues. V was clipped by 1 base and J by 1 base, with 16 bases between them. The germline gives CDR1 SQVTM, CDR2 ANQGSEA.

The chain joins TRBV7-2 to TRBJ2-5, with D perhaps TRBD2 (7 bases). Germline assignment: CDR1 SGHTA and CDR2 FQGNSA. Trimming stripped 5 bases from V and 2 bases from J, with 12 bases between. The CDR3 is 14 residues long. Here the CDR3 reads CASSPGGTQETQYF. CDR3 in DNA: TGTGCCAGCAGCCCGGGGGGCACACAAGAGACCCAGTACTTC.